The T cell receptor (beta chain) under discussion was sequenced for a study of cytomegalovirus exposure and HLA in healthy donors. Points from the study as a whole: An assumption of roughly uniform sequencing depth across donors underlay the presence/absence analyses.

The study ran its PCR with 60 Vbeta and 13 Jbeta primers. TCRdb's table, derived via immunoSEQ multiplex PCR, lists solely in-frame clones and lacks some. Here the sample spans around 76,000 clones, less than 75% being singletons. In nominal health when sampled, donors likely had unrecorded immune exposures nonetheless. The CDR3 is made up of 13 amino acids. Trimming took 2 bases from V and 9 from J, leaving 11 bases between them. Germline-derived CDR1 and CDR2 are MGHDK and SYGVNS. Points on this clone: The antigen is not known.

The receptor comes from a man aged 35 to 55 in good health and CMV-seropositive. The chain uses TRBV25-1 and TRBJ2-1, with D perhaps matching TRBD2 (5 bases). Sequencing was done on a sample of PBMCs. CDR3 in DNA: TGTGCCAGCAGTGAAAGGGCGGGCCGTGAGCAGTTCTTC. Its translation: CASSERAGREQFF.